This T cell receptor (beta chain) was identified during a study of blood T cell repertoires in COVID-19. Study summary: Researchers got acute and convalescent COVID-19 samples from the United States, Italy and Spain. In each case, the material was cDNA or gDNA derived from T cells, B-cell-depleted T cells, or PBMCs.

Sequencing used immunoSEQ multiplex PCR; TCRdb keeps in-frame clones, though not all of them. The data hold about 250,000 clones, with about 79% observed a single time. V dropped 2 bases and J dropped 3; count of bases not matched to a gene: 7. The length of the CDR3 is 16 residues. Germline V gene sequence: CDR1 SEHNR, CDR2 FQNEAQ (reference sequence). The TCR comes from a man of 80 years or more with acute or convalescent COVID-19. Sequenced sample: peripheral blood. This chain links TRBV7-9 with TRBJ2-3; 8 bases are a match to TRBD2. CDR3 in DNA: TGTGCCAGCAGCTTAATAGCGGGGTGGCGAACAGATACGCAGTATTTT. This gives the protein CASSLIAGWRTDTQYF.